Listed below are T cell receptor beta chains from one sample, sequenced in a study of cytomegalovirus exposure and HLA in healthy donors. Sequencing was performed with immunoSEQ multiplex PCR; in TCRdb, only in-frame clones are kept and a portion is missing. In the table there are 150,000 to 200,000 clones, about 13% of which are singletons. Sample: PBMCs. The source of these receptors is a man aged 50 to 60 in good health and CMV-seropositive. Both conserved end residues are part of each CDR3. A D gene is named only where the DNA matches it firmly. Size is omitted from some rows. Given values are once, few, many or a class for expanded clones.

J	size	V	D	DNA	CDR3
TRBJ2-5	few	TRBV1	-	TGCACCAGCAGCCTCAGGGCTAGCGGGGATTACCAAGAGACCCAGTACTTC	CTSSLRASGDYQETQYF
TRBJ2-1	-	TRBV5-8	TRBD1	TGTGCCAGCAGCTACCTAACAGGGGGATCCTACAATGAGCAGTTCTTC	CASSYLTGGSYNEQFF
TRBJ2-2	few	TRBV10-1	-	TGCGCCAGCAGTGAACAGACCGGGGAGCTGTTTTTT	CASSEQTGELFF
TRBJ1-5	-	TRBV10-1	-	TGCGCCAGCAGTGAGTCGGGGGGGCTGGGGAGCAATCAGCCCCAGCATTTT	CASSESGGLGSNQPQHF
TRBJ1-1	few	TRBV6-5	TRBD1	TGTGCCAGCAGTCCGCACAGGGGAAACACTGAAGCTTTCTTT	CASSPHRGNTEAFF
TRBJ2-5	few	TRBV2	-	TGTGCCAGCAGTGAATCACGTGAGGGGACCCAGTACTTC	CASSESREGTQYF
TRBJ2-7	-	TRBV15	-	TGTGCCACCAGCAGAGATCGGGGAGGCTACGAGCAGTACTTC	CATSRDRGGYEQYF
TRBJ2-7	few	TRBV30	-	TGCGCCTGGAGGAGAGGGCAGGGGTGGTCCGAGCAGTACTTC	CAWRRGQGWSEQYF
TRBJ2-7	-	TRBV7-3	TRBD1	TGTGCCAGCAGCTTTACTCAGGGGGATAGGCAGTACTTC	CASSFTQGDRQYF
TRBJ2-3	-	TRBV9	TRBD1	TGTGCCAGCAGCGTAGGACAGGGGGCGCGAGATACGCAGTATTTT	CASSVGQGARDTQYF
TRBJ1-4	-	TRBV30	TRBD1	TGTGCCTGGAGTGTACGGAGGACAGGGGAAGATCAGGGGGAAAAACTGTTTTTT	CAWSVRRTGEDQGEKLFF
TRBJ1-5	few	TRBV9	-	TGTGCCAGCAGCGCGGGTTTCAATCAGCCCCAGCATTTT	CASSAGFNQPQHF
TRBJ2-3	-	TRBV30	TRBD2	TGTGCCTGGAGTGTACGTGGGGGGGCAGATACGCAGTATTTT	CAWSVRGGADTQYF
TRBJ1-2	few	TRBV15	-	TGTGCCACCTCAGGACAGACCAAAGGCTATGGCTACACCTTC	CATSGQTKGYGYTF
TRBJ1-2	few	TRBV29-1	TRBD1	TGCAGCGCCGGACAGGCGAACTATGGCTACACCTTC	CSAGQANYGYTF
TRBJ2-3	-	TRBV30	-	TGTGCCCTCAAACAAGGGTGGGGAGGTACGCAGTATTTT	CALKQGWGGTQYF
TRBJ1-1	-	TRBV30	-	TGTGCCTGGACACGGAGGAACAGACCGAACACTGAAGCTTTCTTT	CAWTRRNRPNTEAFF
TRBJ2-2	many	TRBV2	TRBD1	TGTGCCAGCAGTGTGAGGGACAGTCTGAACACCGGGGAGCTGTTTTTT	CASSVRDSLNTGELFF
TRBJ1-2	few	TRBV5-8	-	TGTGCCAGCAGCCTACCGGGGGGGCCAGACTATGGCTACACCTTC	CASSLPGGPDYGYTF
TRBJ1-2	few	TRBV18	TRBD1	TGTGCCAGCTCACCACTTGGACAGGGGAATCATGGCTACACCTTC	CASSPLGQGNHGYTF
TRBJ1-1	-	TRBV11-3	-	TGTGCCAGCAGCTTACTCGCCAGGGGGAACACTGAAGCTTTCTTT	CASSLLARGNTEAFF
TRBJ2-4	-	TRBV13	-	TGTGCCAGCAGCTTAGGCCTTGGGGGGGCCAAAAACATTCAGTACTTC	CASSLGLGGAKNIQYF
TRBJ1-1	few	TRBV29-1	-	TGCAGCGCTGAACAGAGTCGGGGGATCACTGAAGCTTTCTTT	CSAEQSRGITEAFF
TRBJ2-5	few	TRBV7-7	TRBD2	TGTGCCAGCAGCCCCGGACTAGCGGGGGGGCCTGTCGAGACCCAGTACTTC	CASSPGLAGGPVETQYF
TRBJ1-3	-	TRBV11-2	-	TGTGCCAGCAGCTTAGCAGGGACTGGAAACACCATATATTTT	CASSLAGTGNTIYF
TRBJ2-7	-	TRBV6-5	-	TGTGCCAGCAGTTACAACAGGGAAGTCTACGAGCAGTACTTC	CASSYNREVYEQYF
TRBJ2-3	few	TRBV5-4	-	TGTGCCAGCAGCTTGTACTTGGTACAGACAGATACGCAGTATTTT	CASSLYLVQTDTQYF
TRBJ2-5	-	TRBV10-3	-	TGTGCCATCAGTGCCAGCACACTGGCCCGAGGCCAAGAGACCCAGTACTTC	CAISASTLARGQETQYF
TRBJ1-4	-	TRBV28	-	TGTGCCAGCAGTTTCCCGTCAACTAATGAAAAACTGTTTTTT	CASSFPSTNEKLFF
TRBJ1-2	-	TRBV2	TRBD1	TGTGCCAGCCCCCGGCTGGAGGGGGCAGTCGACTATGGCTACACCTTC	CASPRLEGAVDYGYTF
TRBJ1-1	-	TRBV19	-	TGTGCCAGTAGTACAGGGCAGAACACTGAAGCTTTCTTT	CASSTGQNTEAFF
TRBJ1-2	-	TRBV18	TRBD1	TGTGCCAGCTCAGGACAGGGCCTTGTTGGTTACACCTTC	CASSGQGLVGYTF
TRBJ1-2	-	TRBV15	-	TGTGCCACCAGCCCGGGCCCAGGGGATGGCTACACCTTC	CATSPGPGDGYTF
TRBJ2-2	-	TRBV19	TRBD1	TGTGCCAGTAGTATCACAGGGGCCGACAGCGGGGAGCTGTTTTTT	CASSITGADSGELFF
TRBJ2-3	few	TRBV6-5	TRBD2	TGTGCCAGCAGACGGACTAGCGGGGGGACAGATACGCAGTATTTT	CASRRTSGGTDTQYF
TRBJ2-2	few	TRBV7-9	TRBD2	TGTGCCAGCAGCATCGCGGGGGGGCCCGGGGAGCTGTTTTTT	CASSIAGGPGELFF
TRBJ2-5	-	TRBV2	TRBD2	TGTGCCAGCAACGTAGCGGGGGGGAGGGAGACCCAGTACTTC	CASNVAGGRETQYF